This T cell receptor (beta chain) comes out of a study of Ad26.COV2.S vaccination and SARS-CoV-2 variants. Background on the study: Once, or twice with 56 days between doses, Ad26.COV2.S was given intramuscularly.

Trimming removed 0 bases at V and 2 bases at J, with 16 bases between. This CDR3 spans 17 amino acids. In germline, CDR1 is KGHSY, CDR2 FQNENV. Sample treatment: around 19 received Ad26.COV2.S at low or high dose, single or two shots; about 5 received placebo; per-sample allocation not given. It was on day 63 after the first vaccine or placebo injection that samples were taken. The protocol was immunoSEQ multiplex PCR, while the TCRdb copy is restricted to in-frame clones and leaves out a portion. The sample lists fewer than 400,000 clones, roughly 90% seen once, with 1.5% to 2% in the top ten. The source is a person aged 18-65 years who received the Ad26.COV2.S COVID-19 vaccine or a placebo. This chain links TRBV16 with TRBJ1-2; a possible D gene is TRBD1 (5 bases). Sequences were derived from peripheral blood, sampled in a trial of Ad26.COV2.S vaccine versus placebo. The CDR3 DNA reads as TGTGCCAGCAGCCAATCTTTTATAGGGGCCGACAACTATGGCTACACCTTC. It encodes CASSQSFIGADNYGYTF.